Listed here are 10 T cell receptor beta chains from one sample, sequenced in a study of T-cell memory formation after mild COVID-19. MiXCR was run by TCRdb on the 5' RACE reads, yielding one entry per CDR3 protein. Of 500,000 to 550,000 distinct CDR3 sequences detected, roughly 20% appear once; the ten largest clones hold approximately 12%. Source material: PBMCs or a T cell subset sorted from them (not recorded which). The receptor set was obtained from an adult woman who had mild COVID-19 (a few samples of this study predate the infection). Cell type and time point are not known.

The chain joins TRBV5-6 to TRBJ2-3, with 8 positions matching TRBD1. The CDR3 totals 16 residues. Trimming removed 4 bases from V and 0 bases from J; junction bases left unmatched: 7. Germline V lookup: CDR1 SGHDT, CDR2 YYEEEE. The CDR3 reads CASSRATGASTDTQYF. As DNA, the CDR3 is TGTGCCAGCAGCCGGGCGACAGGGGCGAGCACAGATACGCAGTATTTT.

The J gene is TRBJ1-1, the V gene TRBV20-1; D call uncertain. This CDR3 is built from 17 residues. Trimming pared 0 bases from V and 4 bases from J, leaving 21 bases between. CDR1 is DFQATT and CDR2 is SNEGSKA in the germline V gene (reference sequence). CDR3 sequence reads: CSARDGSPGEVRTEAFF. The CDR3 DNA reads TGCAGTGCTAGAGATGGAAGTCCTGGGGAAGTTCGCACTGAAGCTTTCTTT.

A few counts support this clonotype. This chain links TRBV4-1 with TRBJ1-2; D ambiguous. The V gene lost 1 base and the J gene lost 2 bases, with 14 bases spanning the gap. The CDR3 runs 16 residues. Germline CDR1 is MGHRA and CDR2 is YSYEKL. CDR3 bases: TGCGCCAGCAGCCAAGTCCTAAAGCGGCCGAACTATGGCTACACCTTC. Protein product: CASSQVLKRPNYGYTF.

The CDR3 is CASSLASGGGDEQFF. CDR3 bases: TGTGCCAGCAGCTTGGCTAGCGGGGGGGGCGATGAGCAGTTCTTC. V gene TRBV7-3 combines with J gene TRBJ2-1; 12 nucleotides align to TRBD2. Germline V lookup: CDR1 SGHTA, CDR2 FQGTGA. This CDR3 comprises 15 residues. J lost 8 bases, V lost 3 bases, and 5 bases had no gene match.

This chain uses TRBV20-1 with TRBJ2-7, with 9 nucleotides matching TRBD2. This CDR3 spans 14 amino acids. The germline gives CDR1 DFQATT, CDR2 SNEGSKA (reference sequence). The trim removed 5 bases at V and 9 bases at J, leaving 14 bases unmatched. CDR3 sequence: CSAARAGGGHLQYF. The DNA of the CDR3 is TGCAGTGCTGCCAGAGCGGGGGGTGGCCATCTGCAGTACTTC.

This clonotype was seen just once. V usage is TRBV7-2 and J usage is TRBJ2-7; D gene unclear. Germline assignment: CDR1 SGHTA and CDR2 FQGNSA. The CDR3 spans 13 residues. Trimming left V 4 bases short and J 2 bases short, with 9 bases between. CDR3 in amino acids: CASSSDVTYEQYF. The CDR3 nucleotides are TGTGCCAGCAGCTCGGACGTTACCTACGAGCAGTACTTC.

The rearrangement uses TRBV24-1 and TRBJ2-1; tentative D call: TRBD2 (5 bases). V was cut by 6 bases and J by 8 bases, with 16 bases left in between. The germline CDR1 and CDR2 sequences are KGHDR and SFDVKD. The CDR3 contains 14 residues. The CDR3 is CATSPASRNYEQFF. Written as DNA, the CDR3 is TGTGCCACCAGTCCCGCTAGCAGAAATTATGAGCAGTTCTTC.

CDR3 loop: CASRVSIGDGYTF. The CDR3 nucleotides read TGTGCCAGCAGGGTATCAATTGGGGATGGCTACACCTTC. This rearrangement joins TRBV12-3 or TRBV12-4 to TRBJ1-2; D is ambiguous. The V and J ends lost 6 bases and 6 bases respectively, with 14 bases between them. This CDR3 region has 13 residues.

This rearrangement joins TRBV6-2 or TRBV6-3 to TRBJ2-5; no clear D gene. This CDR3 has 11 amino acids. Germline V CDR1 and CDR2: MNHEY, SVGEGT. V was pared by 8 bases and J by 5 bases, with 9 bases between. The CDR3 region is CASAHSETQYF. The CDR3 DNA reads as TGTGCCAGCGCCCATTCGGAGACCCAGTACTTC.

CDR3 residues: CASSTPPNEQFF. CDR3 coding DNA: TGTGCCAGCAGCACCCCTCCGAATGAGCAGTTCTTC. The chain uses TRBV9 and TRBJ2-1; unclear D gene. Trimming left V 4 bases short and J 7 bases short, with 9 bases between. CDR1 and CDR2 (germline): SGDLS, YYNGEE. The CDR3 has 12 residues.